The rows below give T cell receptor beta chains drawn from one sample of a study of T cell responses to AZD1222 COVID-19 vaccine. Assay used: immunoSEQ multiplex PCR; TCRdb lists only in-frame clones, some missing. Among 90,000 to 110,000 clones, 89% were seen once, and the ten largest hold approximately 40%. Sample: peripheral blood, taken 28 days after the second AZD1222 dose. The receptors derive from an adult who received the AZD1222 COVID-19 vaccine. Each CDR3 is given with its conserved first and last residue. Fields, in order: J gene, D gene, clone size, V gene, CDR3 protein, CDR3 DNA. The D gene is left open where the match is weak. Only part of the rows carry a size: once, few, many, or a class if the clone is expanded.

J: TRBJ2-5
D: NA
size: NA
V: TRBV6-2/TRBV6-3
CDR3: CASSYSREEGPSQETQYF
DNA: TGTGCCAGCAGTTACTCGAGGGAAGAGGGGCCCTCACAAGAGACCCAGTACTTC

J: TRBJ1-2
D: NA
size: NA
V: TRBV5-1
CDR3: CASADEVSMGGYTF
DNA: TGCGCCAGCGCCGATGAGGTATCTATGGGTGGCTACACCTTC

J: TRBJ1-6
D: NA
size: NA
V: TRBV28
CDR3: CASSQFNSPLHF
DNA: TGTGCCAGCAGCCAGTTTAATTCACCCCTCCACTTT

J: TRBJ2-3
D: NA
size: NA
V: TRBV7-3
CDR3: CASIGITDHSTDTQYF
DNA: TGTGCCAGTATTGGTATCACAGATCATAGCACAGATACGCAGTATTTT

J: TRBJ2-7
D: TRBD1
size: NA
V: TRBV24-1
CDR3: CASLRDSYYEQYF
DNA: TGTGCCAGCCTCCGGGACAGCTACTACGAGCAGTACTTC

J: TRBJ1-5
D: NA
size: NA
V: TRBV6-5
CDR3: CASSYGSNQPQHF
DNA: TGTGCCAGCAGTTACGGGAGCAATCAGCCCCAGCATTTT

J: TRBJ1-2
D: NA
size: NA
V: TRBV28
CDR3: CASTATDNYGYTF
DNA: TGTGCCAGCACCGCGACAGATAACTATGGCTACACCTTC

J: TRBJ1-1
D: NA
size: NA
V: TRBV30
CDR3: CAWRGAGLGTEAFF
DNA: TGTGCCTGGAGGGGAGCGGGCCTTGGCACTGAAGCTTTCTTT

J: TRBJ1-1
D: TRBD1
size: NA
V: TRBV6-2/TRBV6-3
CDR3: CASSRQGGTEAFF
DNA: TGTGCCAGCAGTAGACAGGGTGGCACTGAAGCTTTCTTT

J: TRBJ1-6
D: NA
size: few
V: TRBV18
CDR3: CASSAGFYNSPLHF
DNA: TGTGCCAGCTCGGCAGGATTTTATAATTCACCCCTCCACTTT

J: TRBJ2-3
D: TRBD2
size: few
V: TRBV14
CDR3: CASSPLPGLAGASTDTQYF
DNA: TGTGCCAGCAGCCCCCTCCCGGGACTAGCGGGAGCTAGCACAGATACGCAGTATTTT

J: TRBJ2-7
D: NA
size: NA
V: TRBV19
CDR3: CASSFERSSPYEQYF
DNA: TGTGCCAGTAGCTTTGAAAGGAGTTCGCCCTACGAGCAGTACTTC

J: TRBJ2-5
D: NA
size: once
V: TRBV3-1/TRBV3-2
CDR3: CASSQERRKETQYF
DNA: TGTGCCAGCAGCCAAGAAAGGCGGAAAGAGACCCAGTACTTC

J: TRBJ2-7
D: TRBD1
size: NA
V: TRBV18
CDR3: CASSAGTGAYEQYF
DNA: TGTGCCAGCTCCGCCGGGACAGGGGCCTACGAGCAGTACTTC

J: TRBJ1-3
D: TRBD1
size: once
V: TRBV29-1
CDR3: CSVVLGTVLSGNTIYF
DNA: TGCAGCGTTGTCCTGGGGACAGTACTCTCTGGAAACACCATATATTTT

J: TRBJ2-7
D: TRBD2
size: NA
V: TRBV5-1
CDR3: CASSAGTSGGDEQYF
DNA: TGCGCCAGCAGCGCGGGGACTAGCGGCGGGGACGAGCAGTACTTC

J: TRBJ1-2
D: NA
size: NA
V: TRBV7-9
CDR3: CASSLQSGAGGYTF
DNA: TGTGCCAGCAGCCTCCAGTCGGGCGCCGGCGGCTACACCTTC

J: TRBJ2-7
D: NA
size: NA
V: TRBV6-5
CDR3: CASSLVRDEQYF
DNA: TGTGCCAGCAGCCTCGTCCGTGACGAGCAGTACTTC